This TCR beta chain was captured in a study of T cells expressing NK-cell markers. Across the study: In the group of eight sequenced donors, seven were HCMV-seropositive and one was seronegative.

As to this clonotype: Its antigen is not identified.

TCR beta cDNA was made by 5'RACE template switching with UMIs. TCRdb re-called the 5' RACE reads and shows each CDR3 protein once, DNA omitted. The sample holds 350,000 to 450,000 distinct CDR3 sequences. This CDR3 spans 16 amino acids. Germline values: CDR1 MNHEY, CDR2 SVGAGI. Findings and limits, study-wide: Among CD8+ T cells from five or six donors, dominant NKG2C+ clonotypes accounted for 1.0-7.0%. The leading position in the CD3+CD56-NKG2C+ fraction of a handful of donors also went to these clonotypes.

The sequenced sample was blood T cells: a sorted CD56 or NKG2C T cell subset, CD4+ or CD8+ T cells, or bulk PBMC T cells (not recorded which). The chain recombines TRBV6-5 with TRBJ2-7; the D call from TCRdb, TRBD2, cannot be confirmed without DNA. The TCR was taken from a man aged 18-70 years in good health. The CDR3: CASSSTLAGGIYEQYF.